The 5 T cell receptor beta chains listed next were all sequenced from one sample in a study of CXCR3-negative and CXCR3-positive naive CD8 T cells. Libraries were UMI-labeled 5' RACE TRB cDNA. TCRdb reanalyzed the 5' RACE reads, giving one entry per CDR3 protein sequence and no DNA. The sample is made up of about 57,000 distinct CDR3 sequences, and the top ten hold less than 25% of it. Sequencing used memory CD8+ T cells from blood. The receptors shown here come from a human donor in good health. Some clones in this sample may be carry-over from other donors' samples.

The J gene is TRBJ2-5, the V gene TRBV11-1; the TCRdb call, TRBD2, lacks DNA for checking. The germline CDR1 and CDR2 sequences are SGHAT and FQDESV (reference sequence). The CDR3 sequence is 15 residues long. The CDR3 sequence: CATTPGLSLGETQYF. The variable domain in full, completed from reference TRBV11-1 and TRBJ2-5, reads EAEVAQSPRYKITEKSQAVAFWCDPISGHATLYWYRQILGQGPELLVQFQDESVVDDSQLPKDRFSAERLKGVDSTLKIQPAELGDSAMYLCATTPGLSLGETQYFGPGTRLLVL.

The chain has TRBV15 and TRBJ2-3; TCRdb proposes TRBD1, but this gene call is untestable without DNA. The CDR3 is 15 amino acids. Germline CDR1 is LNHNV and CDR2 is YYDKDF (reference sequence). CDR3 sequence: CATSRDRQGADTQYF. The full variable domain, with the rest looked up from reference TRBV15 and TRBJ2-3, is DAMVIQNPRYQVTQFGKPVTLSCSQTLNHNVMYWYQQKSSQAPKLLFHYYDKDFNNEADTPDNFQSRRPNTSFCFLDIRSPGLGDTAMYLCATSRDRQGADTQYFGPGTRLTVL.

V and J are TRBV5-1 and TRBJ2-1; TCRdb names TRBD2, which stays unverified in the absence of DNA. The CDR3 has 16 amino acids. Germline-derived CDR1 and CDR2 are SGHRS and YFSETQ. The chain's CDR3 is CASSAPASGGQNEQFF.

The chain has TRBV18 and TRBJ1-1; TCRdb proposes TRBD1, but this gene call is untestable without DNA. The CDR3 has 12 residues. Per the germline V gene, CDR1 is KGHSH and CDR2 is LQKENI. CDR3 loop: CASSPWGTEAFF.

This chain connects TRBV20-1 to TRBJ2-7. Per germline, CDR1 DFQATT and CDR2 SNEGSKA (reference sequence). CDR3 size: 13 residues. CDR3: CSARSAEEYEQYF.